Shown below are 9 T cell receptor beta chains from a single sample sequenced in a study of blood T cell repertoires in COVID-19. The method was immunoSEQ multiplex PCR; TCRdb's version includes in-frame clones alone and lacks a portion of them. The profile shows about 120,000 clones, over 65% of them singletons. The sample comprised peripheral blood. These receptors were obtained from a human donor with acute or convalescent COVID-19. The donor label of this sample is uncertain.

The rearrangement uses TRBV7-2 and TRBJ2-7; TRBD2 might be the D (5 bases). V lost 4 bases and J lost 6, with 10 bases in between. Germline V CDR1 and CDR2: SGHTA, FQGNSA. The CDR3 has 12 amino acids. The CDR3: CASSSYEGEQYF. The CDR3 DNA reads TGTGCCAGCAGCTCATATGAGGGCGAGCAGTACTTC. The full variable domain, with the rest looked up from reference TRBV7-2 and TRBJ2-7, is GAGVSQSPSNKVTEKGKDVELRCDPISGHTALYWYRQSLGQGLEFLIYFQGNSAPDKSGLPSDRFSAERTGGSVSTLTIQRTQQEDSAVYLCASSSYEGEQYFGPGTRLTVT.

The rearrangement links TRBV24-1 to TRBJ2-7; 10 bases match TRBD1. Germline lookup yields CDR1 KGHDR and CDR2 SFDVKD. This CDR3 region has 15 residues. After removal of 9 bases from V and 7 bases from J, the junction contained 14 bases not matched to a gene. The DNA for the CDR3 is TGTGCCACCCAAGCGGGCGGGACAGGGGTCGGTGAGCAGTACTTC. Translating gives CATQAGGTGVGEQYF.

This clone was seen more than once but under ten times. The DNA of the CDR3 is TGTGCCAGCAGCTTGGCCCCGGGACAGGGGGATCGTGGCTACACCTTC. Its protein is CASSLAPGQGDRGYTF. The chain carries TRBV5-4 and TRBJ1-2; 11 nucleotides line up with TRBD1. CDR1 and CDR2 from the germline V gene are SGHNT and YYREEE (reference sequence). The CDR3 extends over 16 amino acids. Trimming removed 0 bases from V and 7 bases from J; junction bases left unmatched: 8.

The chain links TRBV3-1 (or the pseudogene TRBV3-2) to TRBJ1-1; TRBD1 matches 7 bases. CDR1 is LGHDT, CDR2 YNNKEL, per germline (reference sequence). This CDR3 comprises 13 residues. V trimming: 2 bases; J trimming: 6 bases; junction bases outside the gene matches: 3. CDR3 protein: CASSQQGDAEAFF. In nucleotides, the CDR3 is TGTGCCAGCAGCCAACAGGGGGACGCTGAAGCTTTCTTT.

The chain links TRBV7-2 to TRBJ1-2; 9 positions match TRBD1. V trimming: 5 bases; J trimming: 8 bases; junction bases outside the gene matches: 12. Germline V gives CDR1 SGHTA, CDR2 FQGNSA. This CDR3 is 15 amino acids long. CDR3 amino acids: CASSLPDRGWRGYTF. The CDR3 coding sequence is TGTGCCAGCAGCCTACCGGACAGGGGATGGAGAGGCTACACCTTC.

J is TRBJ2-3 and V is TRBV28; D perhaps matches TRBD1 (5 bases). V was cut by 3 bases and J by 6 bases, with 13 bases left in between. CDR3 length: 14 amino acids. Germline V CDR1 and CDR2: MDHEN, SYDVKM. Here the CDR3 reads CASSLGLLADTQYF. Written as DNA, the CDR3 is TGTGCCAGCAGTTTGGGGCTGCTGGCGGATACGCAGTATTTT.

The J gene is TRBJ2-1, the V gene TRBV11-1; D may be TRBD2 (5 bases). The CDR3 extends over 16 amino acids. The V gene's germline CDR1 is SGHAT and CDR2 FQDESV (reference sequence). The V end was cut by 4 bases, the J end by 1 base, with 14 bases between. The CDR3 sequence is CASSSRRTSSYNEQFF. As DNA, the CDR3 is TGTGCCAGCAGCTCGAGGCGGACTTCTTCCTACAATGAGCAGTTCTTC.

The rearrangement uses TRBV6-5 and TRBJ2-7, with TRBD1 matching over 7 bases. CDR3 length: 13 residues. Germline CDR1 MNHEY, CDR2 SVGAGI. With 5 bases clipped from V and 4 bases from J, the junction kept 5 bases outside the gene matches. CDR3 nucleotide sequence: TGTGCCAGCAGTAGTTTCAGGGGGTACGAGCAGTACTTC. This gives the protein CASSSFRGYEQYF.

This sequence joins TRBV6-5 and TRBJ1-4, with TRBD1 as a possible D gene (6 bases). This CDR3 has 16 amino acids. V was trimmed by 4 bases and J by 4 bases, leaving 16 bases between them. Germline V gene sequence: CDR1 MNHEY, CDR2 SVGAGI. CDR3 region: CASSSSRTELNEKLFF. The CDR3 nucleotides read TGTGCCAGCAGTTCCTCCAGGACAGAACTTAATGAAAAACTGTTTTTT.